This paragraph covers one TCR beta chain sequence. No cognate antigen has been identified for it. No much larger clone is present one base from it, and per-base qualities are unavailable. Reading from cysteine to phenylalanine, the CDR3 counts 14 amino acids. The kept DNA is CDR3 alone, 42 bases in frame from the first base. CDR1 and CDR2 are drawn from the germline V gene (reference sequence): LNHDA, SQIVND. V is shortened by 7 bases, J by 0 bases, and the region joining them spans 11 bases. TCRbeta CDR3 regions were amplified from genomic DNA using the immunoSEQ Assay, a bias-controlled multiplex PCR. Concerning the study's data processing: The number of nucleated cells in each sample was estimated by amplification of reference gene primers within the assay. Sequence reads were collapsed and filtered to measure the absolute abundance of every unique TCRbeta CDR3 rearrangement. For each sample, productive Simpson clonality was calculated as the square root of Simpson's diversity index over productive rearrangements. TCRdb stores this immuneACCESS table with in-frame sequences only. Part of the clones is absent; in the studies checked, under half of the shortfall reflects unresolved V genes, and no reason is known for the rest. V, J and clone size are those of that table, while D and trimming were read from the DNA. The sample contains more than 100,000 clones, 80% to 90% of them found a single time. The biggest ten clones account for roughly 2.2% of the sample.

The sample belongs to a study of blood T cell repertoires in COVID-19 (dated by TCRdb to the early 2020s). In terms of the full investigation: Collaborator samples came from the United States, Italy and Spain and covered acute and convalescent phases of COVID-19. The prospective study material was composed of cDNA or gDNA derived from T cells, B-cell-depleted T cells, or PBMCs. Subjects who had been exposed to COVID-19, were actively infected with it, or had recovered from it provided the deeply sampled blood TCRbeta repertoires that made up the dataset. The repertoires were released in a freely available public database meant as a resource for research on the immune response to SARS-CoV-2. Samples were obtained from the ongoing ImmuneRACE study (first 160 participants) and from roughly 1,300 subjects provided by 6 global collaborators. Sample metadata almost always included a de-identified subject ID, COVID-19 status, age in years and sex. Where available, HLA class I and class II types were obtained from metadata supplied by the sample provider rather than from assay-based typing.

In the prospective study, participants were about 18 to 95 years old, resided in 24 geographic areas of the United States, and were enrolled through a virtual design. In the prospective study, participants were assigned to cohorts based on the clinical history participants reported in a screening survey and a study questionnaire. Each participant in the prospective study had whole blood, serum and a nasopharyngeal or oropharyngeal swab collected by mobile phlebotomists. Additional blood draws and questionnaires over an approximately two-month period could optionally be provided by prospective study participants. Prospective study blood samples were shipped either frozen or at room temperature before DNA extraction. General conclusions and limits of the study: The amount of clinical and demographic metadata varied by source and participant and was provided uncurated.

Sample: PBMCs or T cells enriched from blood (not recorded which). The receptor was isolated from a man aged 35-49 years with acute COVID-19. The V and J genes are TRBV19 and TRBJ2-3, and TRBD2 may be the D gene, going by 5 matching bases. This receptor has the CDR3 CASTPGGSTDTQYF. The DNA reads as follows: TGTGCCAGTACCCCCGGCGGGAGCACAGATACGCAGTATTTT. The full variable domain, completed from the reference TRBV19 and TRBJ2-3 proteins outside the CDR3, reads DGGITQSPKYLFRKEGQNVTLSCEQNLNHDAMYWYRQDPGQGLRLIYYSQIVNDFQKGDIAEGYSVSREKKESFPLTVTSAQKNPTAFYLCASTPGGSTDTQYFGPGTRLTVL.